These 19 T cell receptor beta chains originate from one sample sequenced in a study of human T cells and chemical hapten exposure. In TCRdb, the RACE reads were re-called with MiXCR into one record per CDR3 protein. The sample holds around 110,000 distinct CDR3 sequences; 9.5% to 13% are singletons and the top ten take approximately 1.5%. Sample time point: patch test 1, 2 weeks after DPC sensitization. The treatment here: therapeutic diphenylcyclopropenone sensitization with weekly scalp DPC. The sample consisted of whole blood, taken in connection with sensitization to the hapten diphenylcyclopropenone (DPC). All receptors derive from a woman between 45 and 60 years old with alopecia areata. Some clones in this sample may be carry-over from other donors' samples.

The V gene is TRBV21-1, the J gene TRBJ2-3; TRBD1 reflects the table's D call only, with no check against the DNA. TRBV21-1 is reported as a pseudogene. This CDR3 has 16 residues. CDR3 amino acids: CASSARTGRGTDTQYF. DNA of the CDR3: TGTGCCAGCAGCGCGAGGACAGGGAGGGGGACAGATACGCAGTATTTT.

This clonotype was picked up many times. The V and J genes are TRBV20-1 and TRBJ2-4; D is possibly TRBD2 (6 bases). Germline CDR1 reads DFQATT; CDR2 reads SNEGSKA (reference sequence). Trimming took off 6 bases at V and 11 bases at J, with 14 bases between the two ends. The CDR3 consists of 11 residues. The CDR3 loop is CSAGTPALQYF. The CDR3 DNA sequence: TGCAGTGCCGGGACTCCGGCCCTTCAGTACTTC.

This clonotype was found a few times. This sequence joins TRBV28 and TRBJ2-7; no firm D call. CDR1 MDHEN and CDR2 SYDVKM come from the germline V gene. This CDR3 contains 12 residues. V was cut by 6 bases and J by 7 bases, with 13 bases left in between. As DNA, the CDR3 is TGTGCCAGCAGATCCTCTACGAGGGAGCAGTACTTC. This codes for CASRSSTREQYF.

The chain couples TRBV6-1 to TRBJ2-2, with a possible D match to TRBD1 (6 bases). Germline CDR1 and CDR2: MNHNS and SASEGT. The CDR3 contains 14 residues. V was pared by 6 bases and J by 1 base, with 9 bases between. The CDR3 coding sequence is TGTGCCAGCAGGGAGACAGGGAACACCGGGGAGCTGTTTTTT. Translated: CASRETGNTGELFF.

This clonotype was counted between two and nine times. This chain joins TRBV18 and TRBJ2-3, with D possibly TRBD2 on 6 matching bases. V shed 4 bases and J shed 2 bases, with 13 bases lying between them. CDR3 length: 15 amino acids. Germline V gene lookup returns CDR1 KGHSH and CDR2 LQKENI. CDR3 in amino acids: CASSLTQGLTDTQYF. The CDR3 nucleotides read TGTGCCAGCTCACTTACTCAGGGACTCACAGATACGCAGTATTTT.

The chain recombines TRBV7-9 with TRBJ2-5; 8 nucleotides line up with TRBD2. Germline V gives CDR1 SEHNR, CDR2 FQNEAQ (reference sequence). Losses at the gene ends were 7 bases for V and 5 bases for J; bases not matched to a gene: 9. The CDR3 loop spans 14 amino acids. The CDR3 DNA reads TGTGCCAGCACTTTAGAGCGGGGGATGGAGACCCAGTACTTC. Translated: CASTLERGMETQYF.

This clonotype was observed a few times. The rearrangement uses TRBV28 and TRBJ1-6; a weak D match, TRBD1 (5 bases). The V gene lost 6 bases and the J gene lost 7 bases, with 13 bases spanning the gap. Germline values: CDR1 MDHEN, CDR2 SYDVKM. The CDR3 has 14 residues. Here the CDR3 DNA reads TGTGCCAGCAGACCCACCGGGGCAAATTCACCCCTCCACTTT. It yields the protein CASRPTGANSPLHF. Complete variable domain (other parts from reference TRBV28 and TRBJ1-6): DVKVTQSSRYLVKRTGEKVFLECVQDMDHENMFWYRQDPGLGLRLIYFSYDVKMKEKGDIPEGYSVSREKKERFSLILESASTNQTSMYLCASRPTGANSPLHFGNGTRLTVT.

This clonotype was seen only a few times. This sequence joins TRBV20-1 and TRBJ1-2; no reliable D call. Trimming left V 0 bases short and J 2 bases short, with 7 bases between. Germline CDR1 reads DFQATT; CDR2 reads SNEGSKA (reference sequence). This CDR3 is 13 amino acids long. The CDR3 region has the DNA TGCAGTGCTAGAGAGGACGGAAACTATGGCTACACCTTC. It translates to CSAREDGNYGYTF.

The V and J genes are TRBV6-1 and TRBJ2-7; 9 nucleotides line up with TRBD2. Germline values: CDR1 MNHNS, CDR2 SASEGT. V lost 6 bases, J lost 4 bases, and 7 bases stayed unmatched. This CDR3 has 14 amino acids. The CDR3 sequence: CASRDSGSWYEQYF. The CDR3 DNA sequence: TGTGCCAGCAGGGATAGCGGGAGTTGGTACGAGCAGTACTTC.

In this sample, this clonotype turned up many times. The rearrangement uses TRBV29-1 and TRBJ1-1; no clear D gene. The CDR3 totals 11 residues. The germline V gene encodes CDR1 SQVTM and CDR2 ANQGSEA. V lost 4 bases to trimming and J lost 1 base, with 4 bases between them. The CDR3 DNA reads as TGCAGCGTTGCGGCGAACACTGAAGCTTTCTTT. Amino acid sequence: CSVAANTEAFF.

The rearrangement links TRBV7-9 to TRBJ1-6; D is possibly TRBD1 (6 bases). In germline, CDR1 is SEHNR, CDR2 FQNEAQ (reference sequence). There are 16 residues in the CDR3. Deletions cut 4 bases from V and 4 bases from J, with 14 bases between. The CDR3 protein is CASSYLTGAYNSPLHF. The CDR3 coding sequence is TGTGCCAGCAGCTATCTGACAGGCGCATATAATTCACCCCTCCACTTT.

This clonotype was seen only a few times. The chain uses TRBV6-5 and TRBJ2-1, with D perhaps matching TRBD1 or TRBD2 (6 bases each). The CDR3 is 14 residues long. V gave up 2 bases and J gave up 3 bases, with 8 bases separating them. In germline, CDR1 is MNHEY, CDR2 SVGAGI. The CDR3 here is CASSYAGHYNEQFF. CDR3 sequence (DNA): TGTGCCAGCAGTTACGCGGGACACTACAATGAGCAGTTCTTC.

V usage is TRBV29-1 and J usage is TRBJ2-1, with TRBD2 as a possible D gene (6 bases). Trimming left V 4 bases short and J 6 bases short, with 16 bases between. The CDR3 sequence is 14 residues long. The germline V gene encodes CDR1 SQVTM and CDR2 ANQGSEA. This chain's CDR3 is CSVVNRGTVNEQFF. The CDR3 coding sequence is TGCAGCGTTGTCAACCGCGGGACGGTCAATGAGCAGTTCTTC.

The rearrangement joins TRBV28 to TRBJ1-1, with D uncertain. CDR1 is MDHEN, CDR2 SYDVKM, per germline. The CDR3 loop spans 10 amino acids. Trimming cost V 8 bases and J 12 bases, with 13 bases left between them. The chain's CDR3 is CASANPGTFF. CDR3 DNA: TGTGCCAGCGCGAATCCCGGGACTTTCTTT.

The V call is TRBV3-1, the J call TRBJ1-1; the D is unclear. Germline CDR1 and CDR2: LGHDT and YNNKEL (reference sequence). The CDR3 runs to 14 residues. Trimming pared 1 base from V and 4 bases from J, leaving 10 bases between. This chain's CDR3 is CASSQAGLTTEAFF. The CDR3 coding sequence is TGTGCCAGCAGCCAAGCGGGGTTGACCACTGAAGCTTTCTTT.

The table lists this clonotype with a few counts. The chain combines TRBV6-5 with TRBJ2-1; 8 nucleotides agree with TRBD2. V trimming: 5 bases; J trimming: 7 bases; junction bases outside the gene matches: 7. Per germline, CDR1 MNHEY and CDR2 SVGAGI. This CDR3 contains 14 residues. As DNA, the CDR3 is TGTGCCAGCAGTCTACGGACTAGCCGGAATGAGCAGTTCTTC. Its protein product is CASSLRTSRNEQFF.

Notes on this clonotype: A single base separates this from a much larger clone, so it may be a read error. The rearrangement uses TRBV12-3 or TRBV12-4 and TRBJ2-5; 8 bases fit TRBD2. The length of the CDR3 is 14 residues. The V and J ends lost 6 bases and 2 bases, in that order; junction bases with no gene match: 5. The CDR3 DNA follows: TGTGCCAGCAGCCAGTCTAGCGGGCAAGAGACCCAGTACTTC. Amino acids: CASSQSSGQETQYF.

At least ten counts were recorded for this clonotype. The rearrangement uses TRBV12-3 or TRBV12-4 and TRBJ2-2; a possible D gene is TRBD1 (6 bases). V was shortened by 7 bases and J by 4 bases, with 16 bases between the two germline ends. The CDR3 totals 15 residues. For the CDR3, the DNA is TGTGCCAGCACTCGACAGGATCGTGGCACCGGGGAGCTGTTTTTT. It yields the protein CASTRQDRGTGELFF.

The rearrangement joins TRBV5-4 to TRBJ2-3; D ambiguous. The V end was cut by 4 bases, the J end by 6 bases, with 12 bases between. Germline loops: CDR1 SGHNT, CDR2 YYREEE (reference sequence). There are 13 residues in the CDR3. The CDR3 bases are TGTGCCAGCAGCCTAACCTTTCGGGATACGCAGTATTTT. Translating gives CASSLTFRDTQYF.